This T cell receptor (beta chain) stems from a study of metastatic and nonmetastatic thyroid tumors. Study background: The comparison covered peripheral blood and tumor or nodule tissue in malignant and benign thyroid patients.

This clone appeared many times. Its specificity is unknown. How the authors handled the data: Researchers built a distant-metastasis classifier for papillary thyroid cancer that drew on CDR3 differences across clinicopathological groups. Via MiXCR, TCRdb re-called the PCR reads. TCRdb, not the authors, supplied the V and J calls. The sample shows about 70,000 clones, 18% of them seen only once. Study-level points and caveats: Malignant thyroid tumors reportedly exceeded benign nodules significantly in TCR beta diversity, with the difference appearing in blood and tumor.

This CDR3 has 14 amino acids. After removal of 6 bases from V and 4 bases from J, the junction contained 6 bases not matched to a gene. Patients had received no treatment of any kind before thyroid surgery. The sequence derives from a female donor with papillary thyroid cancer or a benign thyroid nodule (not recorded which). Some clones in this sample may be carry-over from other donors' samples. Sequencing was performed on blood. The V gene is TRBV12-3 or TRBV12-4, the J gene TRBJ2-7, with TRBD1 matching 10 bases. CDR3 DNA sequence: TGTGCCAGCAGGGCGGACAGGGGGAGATACGAGCAGTACTTC. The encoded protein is CASRADRGRYEQYF.